This passage covers 5 T cell receptor beta chains from one sample sequenced in a study of blood T cell repertoires in COVID-19. The table came from immunoSEQ multiplex PCR; TCRdb's copy has only in-frame clones and leaves some out. This sample has about 320,000 clones, with 65% to 90% found just once. Sequencing was done on a sample of peripheral blood. Receptor source: a human donor in a cohort sampled during active COVID-19.

The chain links TRBV4-1 to TRBJ2-3; TRBD2 aligns across 9 bases. This CDR3 region has 15 residues. The ends lost 4 bases at V and 4 bases at J; junction bases unmatched: 6. Germline V CDR1 and CDR2: MGHRA, YSYEKL. CDR3 residues: CASSRGGGAPDTQYF. DNA for the CDR3: TGCGCCAGCAGCCGGGGCGGGGGGGCCCCAGATACGCAGTATTTT.

V gene TRBV30 combines with J gene TRBJ2-6; D gene ambiguous. Germline V gene lookup returns CDR1 GTSNPN and CDR2 SVGIG (reference sequence). The V end lost 1 base, the J end lost 2 bases, and 9 bases lay between the germline ends. This CDR3 has 15 residues. The CDR3 spells CAWSEPTPGANVLTF. CDR3 DNA sequence: TGTGCCTGGAGTGAGCCAACCCCTGGGGCCAACGTCCTGACTTTC.

This clone appeared once. The rearrangement links TRBV6-5 to TRBJ2-3, with 10 bases lining up with TRBD2. The trim removed 8 bases at V and 1 base at J, leaving 0 bases unmatched. Germline V gene data show CDR1 as MNHEY and CDR2 as SVGAGI. The CDR3 runs to 13 residues. The CDR3 DNA follows: TGTGCCAGCGGGACTAGCGGCACAGATACGCAGTATTTT. Protein sequence: CASGTSGTDTQYF.

About this clone: The sample contains more than one DNA sequence encoding this CDR3. The J gene is TRBJ2-2, the V gene TRBV5-4; 7 bases map to TRBD2. Germline V gene data show CDR1 as SGHNT and CDR2 as YYREEE (reference sequence). There are 14 residues in the CDR3. Trimming took 0 bases from V and 5 from J; bases not matched to a gene: 1. The CDR3 spells CASSLAGGTGELFF. The CDR3 DNA sequence: TGTGCCAGCAGCTTGGCCGGGGGGACCGGGGAGCTGTTTTTT.

This clone was recorded only once. This rearrangement joins TRBV2 to TRBJ2-4, with D perhaps matching TRBD2 (5 bases). V gave up 6 bases and J gave up 0 bases, with 15 bases separating them. This CDR3 is built from 16 residues. The germline V gene encodes CDR1 SNHLY and CDR2 FYNNEI. CDR3: CASRDSPGLAKNIQYF. The CDR3 DNA reads TGTGCCAGCAGGGACTCCCCAGGCCTAGCCAAAAACATTCAGTACTTC.